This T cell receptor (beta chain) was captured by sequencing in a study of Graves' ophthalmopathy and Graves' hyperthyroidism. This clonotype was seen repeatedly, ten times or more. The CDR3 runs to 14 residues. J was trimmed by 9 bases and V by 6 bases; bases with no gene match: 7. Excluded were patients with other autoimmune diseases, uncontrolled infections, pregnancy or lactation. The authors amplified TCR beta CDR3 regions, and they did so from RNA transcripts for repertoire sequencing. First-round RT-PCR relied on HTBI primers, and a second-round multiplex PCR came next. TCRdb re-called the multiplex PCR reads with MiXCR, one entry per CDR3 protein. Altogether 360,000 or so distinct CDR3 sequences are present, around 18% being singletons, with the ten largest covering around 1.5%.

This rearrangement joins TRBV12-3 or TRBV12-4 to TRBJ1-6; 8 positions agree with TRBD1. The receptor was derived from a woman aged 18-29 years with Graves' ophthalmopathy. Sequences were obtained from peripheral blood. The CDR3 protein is CASSLGTGFSPLHF. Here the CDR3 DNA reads TGTGCCAGCAGCCTCGGGACAGGCTTTTCACCCCTCCACTTT.